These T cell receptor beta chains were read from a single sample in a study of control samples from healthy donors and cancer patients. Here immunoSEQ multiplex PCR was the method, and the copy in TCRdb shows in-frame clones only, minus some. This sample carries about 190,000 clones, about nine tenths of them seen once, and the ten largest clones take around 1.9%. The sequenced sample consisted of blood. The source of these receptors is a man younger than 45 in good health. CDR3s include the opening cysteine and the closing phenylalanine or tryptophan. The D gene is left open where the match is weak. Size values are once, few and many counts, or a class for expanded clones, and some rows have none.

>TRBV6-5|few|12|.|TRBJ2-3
TGTGCCAGCTCACCAGGCACGGATACGCAGTATTTT
CASSPGTDTQYF
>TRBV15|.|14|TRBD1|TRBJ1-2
TGTGCCACCAGCAAAGAACAGGGGTCCTATGGCTACACCTTC
CATSKEQGSYGYTF
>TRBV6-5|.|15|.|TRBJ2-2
TGTGCCAGCAGTTTTTCTGACCTGTACACCGGGGAGCTGTTTTTT
CASSFSDLYTGELFF
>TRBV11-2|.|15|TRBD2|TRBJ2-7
TGTGCCAGCACCAAAGGGGCTAGCGGGGGCAGGGAGCAGTACTTC
CASTKGASGGREQYF
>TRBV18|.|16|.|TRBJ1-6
TGTGCCAGCTCACCACACGCTAGCTCCTATAATTCACCCCTCCACTTT
CASSPHASSYNSPLHF
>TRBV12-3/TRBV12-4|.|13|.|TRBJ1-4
TGTGCCAGCAGTTTGAGACAGGTTGAAAAACTGTTTTTT
CASSLRQVEKLFF
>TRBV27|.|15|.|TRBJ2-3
TGTGCCAGCAGTTCGCCTGGACGGAGCACAGATACGCAGTATTTT
CASSSPGRSTDTQYF
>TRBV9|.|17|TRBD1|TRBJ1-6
TGTGCCAGTTCAACAGGGGCCATCAGCTCCTATAATTCACCCCTCCACTTT
CASSTGAISSYNSPLHF
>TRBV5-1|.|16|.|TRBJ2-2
TGCGCCAGCAGCTTCGCGACAGGCACGAACACCGGGGAGCTGTTTTTT
CASSFATGTNTGELFF
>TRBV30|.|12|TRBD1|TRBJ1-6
TGTGCCTGGGAGGGACAGGGGACACCCCTCCACTTT
CAWEGQGTPLHF
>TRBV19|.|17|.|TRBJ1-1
TGTGCCAGTAGTCTAGAACCCGCCCTGGGCTCGAACACTGAAGCTTTCTTT
CASSLEPALGSNTEAFF
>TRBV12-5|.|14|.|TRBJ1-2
TGTGCTAGTGGTTCCCCCTCTGGACCCTATGGCTACACCTTC
CASGSPSGPYGYTF